The rows below give T cell receptor beta chains drawn from one sample of a study of blood T cells in healthy people across ages. TCRdb processed the 5' RACE reads anew with MiXCR; each CDR3 protein has one entry. Of some 850,000 distinct CDR3 sequences in the sample, roughly 24% were seen once. These data were also reused for a study on T cells of mothers and their children.

Specimen: blood. Receptor source: a boy aged 10-17 years in good health. Each CDR3 is given with its conserved first and last residue. The D gene is left open where the match is weak. The size of a clone is reported for some rows only, either as once, few or many, or as a class for expanded clones.

abundance	j_gene	v_gene	d_gene	CDR3nt	CDR3aa
few	TRBJ2-1	TRBV13	NA	TGTGCCAGCAGCGCACCCCACAGGGACAATGAGCAGTTCTTC	CASSAPHRDNEQFF
NA	TRBJ2-5	TRBV28	TRBD2	TGTGCCAGCAGTCCTAGCGGGGGGGCCGGGGCCCAGTACTTC	CASSPSGGAGAQYF
few	TRBJ2-3	TRBV25-1	NA	TGTGCCAGCAGTGAAGAAGCCAGCACAGATACGCAGTATTTT	CASSEEASTDTQYF
few	TRBJ1-1	TRBV6-1	TRBD1	TGTGCCAGCGTTGACAGGGGGAGCACTGAAGCTTTCTTT	CASVDRGSTEAFF
NA	TRBJ2-1	TRBV5-1	TRBD1	TGCGCCAGCAGCGAGACAGGGGGCTGGAACAATGAGCAGTTCTTC	CASSETGGWNNEQFF
NA	TRBJ2-1	TRBV10-3	TRBD2	TGTGCCATCAGTCGGACTAGCGGGGGAGAGTATGAGCAGTTCTTC	CAISRTSGGEYEQFF
NA	TRBJ2-7	TRBV7-9	TRBD1	TGTGCCAGCAGCCCAACGACAGGGGGCCTCTACGAGCAGTACTTC	CASSPTTGGLYEQYF
NA	TRBJ2-1	TRBV4-1	TRBD2	TGCGCCAGCAGCCAAGAAGAGGGCACTAGCGGACCTTTACGCGAGCAGTTCTTC	CASSQEEGTSGPLREQFF
NA	TRBJ2-3	TRBV15	NA	TGTGCCACCAGCCCATGGGGGGAGGCGGATACGCAGTATTTT	CATSPWGEADTQYF
few	TRBJ2-1	TRBV5-4	NA	TGTGCCAGCAGCTTGGCTGGGCGGGCGGGGAGGATGAATGAGCAGTTCTTC	CASSLAGRAGRMNEQFF
NA	TRBJ2-3	TRBV5-1	TRBD2	TGCGCCAGCAGCTTGGTGACCACTAGCGGGGGGGCTCTAGATACGCAGTATTTT	CASSLVTTSGGALDTQYF
NA	TRBJ2-5	TRBV7-6	TRBD2	TGTGCCAGCAGCCAGAGGGGAAGCGGGGGGTTGGAGACCCAGTACTTC	CASSQRGSGGLETQYF
NA	TRBJ2-2	TRBV2	NA	TGTGCCAGCAGTGTTGACAGGACGAACACCGGGGAGCTGTTTTTT	CASSVDRTNTGELFF
few	TRBJ1-1	TRBV29-1	NA	TGCAGCGTTTTGGCACTCAAGAACACTGAAGCTTTCTTT	CSVLALKNTEAFF
NA	TRBJ1-5	TRBV7-6	NA	TGTGCCAGCAGCTTAAATCCCTCCCCGGGCCAGCCCCAGCATTTT	CASSLNPSPGQPQHF
NA	TRBJ2-7	TRBV29-1	NA	TGCAGCGTCGGACTTGAGAGGGGAGCAGACGAGCAGTACTTC	CSVGLERGADEQYF
NA	TRBJ2-1	TRBV4-1	NA	TGCGCCAGCAGCCAAGTGATCGGGACGGGCAGTTACAACGAGCAGTTCTTC	CASSQVIGTGSYNEQFF
many	TRBJ2-5	TRBV13	TRBD2	TGTGCCAGCAGCTTAGCTAGCGGGGGGCTAAGGGATGAGACCCAGTACTTC	CASSLASGGLRDETQYF
NA	TRBJ2-7	TRBV27	NA	TGTGCCAGCAGTTTGGTCCGGGTTAGAATGGACGAGCAGTACTTC	CASSLVRVRMDEQYF
NA	TRBJ1-3	TRBV5-1	NA	TGCGCCAGCAGCTTGGTCAGTTACTCTGGAAACACCATATATTTT	CASSLVSYSGNTIYF
few	TRBJ2-5	TRBV5-1	TRBD2	TGCGCCAGCAGCTTTGACCCTACTAGCGCGGAAGAGACCCAGTACTTC	CASSFDPTSAEETQYF
NA	TRBJ2-1	TRBV9	NA	TGTGCCAGCAGCGCTACAAGTGAGCAGTTCTTC	CASSATSEQFF
NA	TRBJ2-5	TRBV12-3/TRBV12-4	NA	TGTGCCAGCATCCTTCGGGGCGTCGAAGAGACCCAGTACTTC	CASILRGVEETQYF
few	TRBJ1-2	TRBV3-1	NA	TGTGCCAGCAGCCAAGGGCGGAAGCAGAATGGCTACACCTTC	CASSQGRKQNGYTF
NA	TRBJ2-1	TRBV29-1	NA	TGCAGCGTTGAGAGGACTACCTACAATGAGCAGTTCTTC	CSVERTTYNEQFF
NA	TRBJ1-1	TRBV5-4	NA	TGTGCCAGCAGCTTGGAACGGATGAACACTGAAGCTTTCTTT	CASSLERMNTEAFF
NA	TRBJ2-7	TRBV6-2/TRBV6-3	NA	TGTGCCAGCAGTTACCTCTGGGACGGATCCTACGAGCAGTACTTC	CASSYLWDGSYEQYF
NA	TRBJ1-1	TRBV20-1	TRBD1	TGCAGTGCTACCCGACAGGGGAACACTGAAGCTTTCTTT	CSATRQGNTEAFF
few	TRBJ2-7	TRBV14	NA	TGTGCCAGCAGCCCCTGGGGACTTTACTACGAGCAGTACTTC	CASSPWGLYYEQYF
NA	TRBJ2-1	TRBV29-1	TRBD2	TGCAGCGTTCCGACTAGCGGGGGTGGCTACAATGAGCAGTTCTTC	CSVPTSGGGYNEQFF
few	TRBJ2-7	TRBV2	NA	TGTGCCAGCAGTACCCGGGGGTCGCGGCAGTACTTC	CASSTRGSRQYF
few	TRBJ2-1	TRBV29-1	TRBD2	TGCAGCGTACTAGCTAGCGGGGGGCCCTACAATGAGCAGTTCTTC	CSVLASGGPYNEQFF
many	TRBJ1-1	TRBV7-9	NA	TGTGCCAGCAGCCGAGGGGCCACTGAAGCTTTCTTT	CASSRGATEAFF
NA	TRBJ2-3	TRBV10-3	NA	TGTGCCATCAGTGAGTCGCCGGACACAGATACGCAGTATTTT	CAISESPDTDTQYF
many	TRBJ1-4	TRBV5-6	NA	TGTGCCAGCAGCCAGGGACTCTCGGATGGTGAAAAACTGTTTTTT	CASSQGLSDGEKLFF
NA	TRBJ1-1	TRBV12-5	NA	TGTGCTAGTGGTTTGGTACTTCGGGAAGCTGAAGCTTTCTTT	CASGLVLREAEAFF
NA	TRBJ2-1	TRBV5-1	NA	TGCGCCAGCAGCTTGGGAGGGGAGGTGTATGAGCAGTTCTTC	CASSLGGEVYEQFF
NA	TRBJ2-5	TRBV20-1	TRBD2	TGCAGTGCTAGGGGGCTAGCGGGGGGCGTGGGAGAGACCCAGTACTTC	CSARGLAGGVGETQYF
many	TRBJ2-5	TRBV13	NA	TGTGCCAGCAGCTTAGGGGGGGGCTCCGGAGAGACCCAGTACTTC	CASSLGGGSGETQYF
NA	TRBJ2-5	TRBV12-3/TRBV12-4	NA	TGTGCCAGCACCCCCTGGGGGCTGCGGGAGACCCAGTACTTC	CASTPWGLRETQYF
NA	TRBJ2-7	TRBV7-3	NA	TGTGCCAGCAGCCCCAGGTTGTCCAGCGAGCAGTACTTC	CASSPRLSSEQYF
NA	TRBJ2-3	TRBV10-3	NA	TGTGCCATCAGTGTCGGCGGGGAAATCACAGATACGCAGTATTTT	CAISVGGEITDTQYF
many	TRBJ1-2	TRBV9	NA	TGTGCCAGCAGCGTCCCCCCGTGGGGGGGCTACACCTTC	CASSVPPWGGYTF
NA	TRBJ2-6	TRBV20-1	NA	TGCAGTGCTAGAGGCACAACAGGGATTGGGGCCAACGTCCTGACTTTC	CSARGTTGIGANVLTF
NA	TRBJ2-2	TRBV29-1	TRBD1	TGCAGCGTAGCCCGGACAGGGGTTAACACCGGGGAGCTGTTTTTT	CSVARTGVNTGELFF
few	TRBJ2-5	TRBV27	NA	TGTGCCAGCAGTTCGGGACGGGGTGTAGAGACCCAGTACTTC	CASSSGRGVETQYF
NA	TRBJ1-4	TRBV6-4	TRBD1	TGTGCCAGCAGTGACTCAGGGGACAGGGCTACTGAAAAACTGTTTTTT	CASSDSGDRATEKLFF
NA	TRBJ2-5	TRBV20-1	TRBD1	TGCAGTGCTAGAGATGACAGGGCGGTAGGGGAGACCCAGTACTTC	CSARDDRAVGETQYF
few	TRBJ2-1	TRBV11-2	TRBD1	TGTGCCAGCAACCGCCGGACAGGGTCCTACAATGAGCAGTTCTTC	CASNRRTGSYNEQFF
NA	TRBJ2-1	TRBV5-5	NA	TGTGCCAGCAAGCCCGAGACCACGGCATACAATGAGCAGTTCTTC	CASKPETTAYNEQFF
NA	TRBJ1-4	TRBV2	TRBD1	TGTGCCAGCAGTCGACAGGGGGTTGGCGAAAAACTGTTTTTT	CASSRQGVGEKLFF
few	TRBJ2-7	TRBV29-1	NA	TGCAGCGTACTGACCCGGACCTCCTACGAGCAGTACTTC	CSVLTRTSYEQYF
few	TRBJ1-1	TRBV12-5	TRBD1	TGTGCTAGTGGTTTGGCAGGGGGGCGAGGACCTGAAGCTTTCTTT	CASGLAGGRGPEAFF
few	TRBJ1-1	TRBV13	TRBD1	TGTGCCAGCAGCGCGGACCTACAGGGGACTGAAGCTTTCTTT	CASSADLQGTEAFF
few	TRBJ1-2	TRBV20-1	NA	TGCAGTGCTATTTTGGCGGACGACTATGGCTACACCTTC	CSAILADDYGYTF
once	TRBJ1-5	TRBV29-1	TRBD1	TGCAGCGCTAAGGGGGCCAATCAGCCCCAGCATTTT	CSAKGANQPQHF
few	TRBJ2-1	TRBV14	NA	TGTGCCAGCAGCCAAGGACGGGAAGGTTACAATGGGCAGTTCTTC	CASSQGREGYNGQFF
NA	TRBJ2-7	TRBV29-1	NA	TGCAGCGTTGGCGGTGGGGGAAACGAGCAGTACTTC	CSVGGGGNEQYF